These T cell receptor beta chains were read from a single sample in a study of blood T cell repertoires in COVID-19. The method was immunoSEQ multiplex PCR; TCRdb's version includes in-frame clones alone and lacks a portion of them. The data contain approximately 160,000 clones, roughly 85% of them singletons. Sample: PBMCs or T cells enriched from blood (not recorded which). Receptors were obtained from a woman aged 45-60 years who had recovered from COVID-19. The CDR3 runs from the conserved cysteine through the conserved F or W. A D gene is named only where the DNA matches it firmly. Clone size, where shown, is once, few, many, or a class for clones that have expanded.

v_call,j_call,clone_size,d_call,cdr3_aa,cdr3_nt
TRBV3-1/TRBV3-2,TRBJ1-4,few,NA,CASSQTLGGGAGKLFF,TGTGCCAGCAGCCAAACCCTCGGCGGGGGGGCGGGAAAACTGTTTTTT
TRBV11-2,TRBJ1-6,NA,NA,CASEEGGSSPLHF,TGTGCCAGCGAGGAGGGAGGTAGTTCACCCCTCCACTTT
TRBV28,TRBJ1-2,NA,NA,CASSLYFGYTF,TGTGCCAGCAGTTTATACTTTGGCTACACCTTC
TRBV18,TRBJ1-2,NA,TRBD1,CASSVGTGANYGYTF,TGTGCCAGCTCTGTGGGGACAGGGGCTAACTATGGCTACACCTTC
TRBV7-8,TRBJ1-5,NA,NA,CASTPANRADQPQHF,TGTGCCAGCACCCCCGCCAACAGGGCGGATCAGCCCCAGCATTTT
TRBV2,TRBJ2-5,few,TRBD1,CASSERTGGGETQYF,TGTGCCAGCAGTGAACGGACAGGGGGAGGGGAGACCCAGTACTTC
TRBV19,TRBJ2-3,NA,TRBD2,CASSHPGLATDTQYF,TGTGCCAGTAGCCACCCGGGACTAGCGACAGATACGCAGTATTTT
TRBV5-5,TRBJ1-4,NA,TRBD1,CASSWDRPEKLFF,TGTGCCAGCAGCTGGGACAGGCCTGAAAAACTGTTTTTT
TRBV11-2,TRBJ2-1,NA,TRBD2,CASSLRPWGGGAYNEQFF,TGTGCCAGCAGCTTAAGGCCCTGGGGCGGGGGGGCTTACAATGAGCAGTTCTTC
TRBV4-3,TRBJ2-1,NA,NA,CASSQLGSSYNEQFF,TGCGCCAGCAGCCAACTAGGGAGCTCCTACAATGAGCAGTTCTTC
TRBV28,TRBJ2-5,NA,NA,CASSFDGGGLTQYF,TGTGCCAGCAGTTTTGACGGCGGTGGATTGACCCAGTACTTC
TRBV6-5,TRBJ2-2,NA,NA,CASSQRTANTGELFF,TGTGCCAGCAGTCAACGGACAGCGAACACCGGGGAGCTGTTTTTT
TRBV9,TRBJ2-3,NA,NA,CASSGNVVPSTDTQYF,TGTGCCAGCAGCGGAAATGTAGTTCCTAGCACAGATACGCAGTATTTT
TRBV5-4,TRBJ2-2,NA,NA,CASVSRGNTGELFF,TGTGCCAGCGTCAGTAGGGGGAACACCGGGGAGCTGTTTTTT
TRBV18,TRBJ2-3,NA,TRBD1,CASSPPTGMVDTQYF,TGTGCCAGCTCACCACCGACAGGGATGGTGGATACGCAGTATTTT